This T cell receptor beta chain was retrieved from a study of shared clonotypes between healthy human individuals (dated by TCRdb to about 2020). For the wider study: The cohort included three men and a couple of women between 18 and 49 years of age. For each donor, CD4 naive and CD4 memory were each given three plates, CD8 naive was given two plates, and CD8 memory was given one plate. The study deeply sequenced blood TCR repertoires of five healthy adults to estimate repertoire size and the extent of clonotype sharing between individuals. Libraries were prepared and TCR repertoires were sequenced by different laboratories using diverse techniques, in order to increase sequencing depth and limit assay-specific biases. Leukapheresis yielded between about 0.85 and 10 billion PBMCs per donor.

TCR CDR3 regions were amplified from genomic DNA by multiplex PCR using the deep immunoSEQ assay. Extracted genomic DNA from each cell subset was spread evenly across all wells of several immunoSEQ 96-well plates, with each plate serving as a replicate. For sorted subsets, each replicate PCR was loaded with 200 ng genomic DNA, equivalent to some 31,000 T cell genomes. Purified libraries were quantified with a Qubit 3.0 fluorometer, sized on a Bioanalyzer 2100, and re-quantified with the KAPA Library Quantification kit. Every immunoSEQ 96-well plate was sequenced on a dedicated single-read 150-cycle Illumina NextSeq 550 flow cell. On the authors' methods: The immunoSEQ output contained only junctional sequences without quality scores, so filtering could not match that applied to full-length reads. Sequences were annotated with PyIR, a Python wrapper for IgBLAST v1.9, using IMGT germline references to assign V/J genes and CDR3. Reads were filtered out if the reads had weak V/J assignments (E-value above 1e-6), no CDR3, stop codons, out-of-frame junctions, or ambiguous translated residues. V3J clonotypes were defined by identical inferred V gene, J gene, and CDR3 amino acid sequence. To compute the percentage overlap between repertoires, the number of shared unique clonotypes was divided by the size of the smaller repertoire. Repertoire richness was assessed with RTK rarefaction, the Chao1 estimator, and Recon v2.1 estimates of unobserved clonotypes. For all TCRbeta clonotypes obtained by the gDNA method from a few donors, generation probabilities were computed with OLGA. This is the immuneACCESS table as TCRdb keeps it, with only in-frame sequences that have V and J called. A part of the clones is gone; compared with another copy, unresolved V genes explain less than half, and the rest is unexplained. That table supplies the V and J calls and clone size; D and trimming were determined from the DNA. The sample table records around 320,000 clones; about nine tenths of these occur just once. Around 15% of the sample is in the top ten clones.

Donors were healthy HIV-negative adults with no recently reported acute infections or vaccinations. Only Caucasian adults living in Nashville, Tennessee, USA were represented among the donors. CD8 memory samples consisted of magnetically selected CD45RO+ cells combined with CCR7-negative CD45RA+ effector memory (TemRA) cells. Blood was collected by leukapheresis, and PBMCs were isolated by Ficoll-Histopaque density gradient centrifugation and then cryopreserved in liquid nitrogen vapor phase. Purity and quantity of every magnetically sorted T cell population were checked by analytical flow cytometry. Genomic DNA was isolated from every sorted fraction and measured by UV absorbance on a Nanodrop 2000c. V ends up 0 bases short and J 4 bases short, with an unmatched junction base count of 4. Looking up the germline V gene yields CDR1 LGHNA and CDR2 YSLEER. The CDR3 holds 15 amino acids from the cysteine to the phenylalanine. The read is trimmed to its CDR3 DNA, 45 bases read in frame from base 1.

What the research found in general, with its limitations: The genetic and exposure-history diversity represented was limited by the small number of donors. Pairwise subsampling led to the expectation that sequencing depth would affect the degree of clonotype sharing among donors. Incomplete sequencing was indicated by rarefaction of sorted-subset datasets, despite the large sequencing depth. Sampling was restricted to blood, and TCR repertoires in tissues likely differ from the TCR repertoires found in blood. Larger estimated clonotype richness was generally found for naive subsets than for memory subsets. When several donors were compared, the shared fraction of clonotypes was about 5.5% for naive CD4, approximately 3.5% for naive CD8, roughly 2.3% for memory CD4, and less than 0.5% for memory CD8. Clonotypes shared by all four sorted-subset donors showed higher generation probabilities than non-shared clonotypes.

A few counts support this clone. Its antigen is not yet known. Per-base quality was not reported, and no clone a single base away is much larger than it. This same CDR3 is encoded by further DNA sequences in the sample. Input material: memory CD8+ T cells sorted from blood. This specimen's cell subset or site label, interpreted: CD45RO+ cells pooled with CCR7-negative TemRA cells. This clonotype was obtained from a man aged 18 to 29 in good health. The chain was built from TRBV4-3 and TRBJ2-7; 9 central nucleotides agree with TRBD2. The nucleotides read TGCGCCAGCAGCCAAGAGACTAGCGGAATATACGAGCAGTACTTC. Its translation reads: CASSQETSGIYEQYF.